The 27 T cell receptor beta chains presented below share a single source sample, sequenced in a study of cytomegalovirus exposure and HLA in healthy donors (dated by TCRdb to 2016 to 2017). Receptor libraries were prepared by the immunoSEQ multiplex PCR assay. Drawn from immuneACCESS, this table holds only the in-frame rearrangements with V and J called that TCRdb kept. Clones are partly lost; checked studies trace under half to an unresolved V gene and leave the rest unexplained. Counted in this sample were 200,000 to 250,000 clones; about nine tenths of them appeared once. 1.5% to 2.5% of the sample rests with the top ten. The sequenced material came from PBMCs. The source is a woman between 18 and 29 years old in good health and CMV-seropositive.

This clone has a single count. The DNA for the CDR3 is TGCGCCAGCAGCTTGCGTCCGGGACTGTACACTGAAGCTTTCTTT. It translates to CASSLRPGLYTEAFF. This sequence joins TRBV4-1 and TRBJ1-1, with D maybe TRBD1 (5 bases). The germline gives CDR1 MGHRA, CDR2 YSYEKL. The CDR3 totals 15 residues. V shed 5 bases and J shed 3 bases, with 16 bases lying between them.

V is TRBV5-1 and J is TRBJ2-7; 8 bases align to TRBD1. The length of the CDR3 is 16 residues. The V gene's germline CDR1 is SGHRS and CDR2 YFSETQ. Germline trimming cut 0 bases from V and 4 bases from J; bases unmatched to any gene: 9. Here the CDR3 DNA reads TGCGCCAGCAGCTTGGGGATGGACAGGGTGGCTTACGAGCAGTACTTC. Protein product: CASSLGMDRVAYEQYF.

The chain couples TRBV11-1 to TRBJ2-7, with TRBD2 identical over 9 bases. CDR3 length: 18 amino acids. Germline CDR1 reads SGHAT; CDR2 reads FQDESV (reference sequence). V dropped 3 bases and J dropped 2; count of bases not matched to a gene: 14. CDR3 sequence: CASSFRQGPTSGPYEQYF. As DNA, the CDR3 is TGTGCCAGCAGCTTTAGGCAGGGACCTACTAGCGGGCCCTACGAGCAGTACTTC.

The rearrangement uses TRBV6-1 and TRBJ1-4, with D possibly being TRBD1 (6 bases). This CDR3 is built from 16 residues. V dropped 4 bases and J dropped 3 bases, with 15 bases sitting between them. The germline gives CDR1 MNHNS, CDR2 SASEGT. The CDR3 loop is CASSVPRQVPNEKLFF. As DNA, the CDR3 is TGTGCCAGCAGTGTACCACGACAGGTCCCTAATGAAAAACTGTTTTTT.

Note on this clone: One junction end disagrees with the germline gene, perhaps due to a read error. This chain uses TRBV7-9 with TRBJ1-1; D remains ambiguous. CDR1 SEHNR and CDR2 FQNEAQ come from the germline V gene (reference sequence). The CDR3 has 13 residues. CDR3 in DNA: TGTGCCAGCAGCTTAACCGCGAACGCTGAAGCTTTCTTT. Protein product: CASSLTANAEAFF.

The chain is built from TRBV5-1 and TRBJ2-2; possible D gene TRBD2, 6 bases. The V and J ends lost 4 bases and 0 bases respectively, with 10 bases between them. From germline, CDR1 is SGHRS and CDR2 YFSETQ. The CDR3 has 15 amino acids. The CDR3 loop reads CASSAAGSNTGELFF. CDR3 nucleotide sequence: TGCGCCAGCAGCGCCGCGGGGTCGAACACCGGGGAGCTGTTTTTT.

The chain has TRBV6-1 and TRBJ2-7, with D tentatively TRBD1 (6 bases). The CDR3 extends over 18 amino acids. V lost 4 bases and J 2 bases, leaving 24 bases between the germline ends. Germline CDR1 and CDR2: MNHNS and SASEGT. For the CDR3, the DNA is TGTGCCAGCAGTGCGCCAATCTCGACAGGCGTTGGAACCTACGAGCAGTACTTC. As protein: CASSAPISTGVGTYEQYF.

The rearrangement uses TRBV5-6 and TRBJ1-2; possible D gene TRBD1, 5 bases. Trimming left V 0 bases short and J 4 bases short, with 10 bases between. CDR1 SGHDT and CDR2 YYEEEE come from the germline V gene. This CDR3 is built from 14 residues. The CDR3 coding sequence is TGTGCCAGCAGCTTGGGGGGCTCAATCTATGGCTACACCTTC. Protein product: CASSLGGSIYGYTF.

The CDR3 loop is CASSPQQTGEKLFF. The DNA of the CDR3 is TGTGCCAGCAGCCCACAGCAAACCGGTGAAAAACTGTTTTTT. This sequence joins TRBV7-6 and TRBJ1-4; the D is unclear. Germline CDR1 SGHVS, CDR2 FNYEAQ. The V end was cut by 5 bases, the J end by 7 bases, with 14 bases between. The CDR3 extends over 14 amino acids.

This clone was seen just once. The chain carries TRBV5-5 and TRBJ1-1, with unresolved D. This CDR3 is built from 13 residues. The V and J ends lost 2 bases and 1 base respectively, with 6 bases between them. The V gene's germline CDR1 is SGHKS and CDR2 YYEKEE (reference sequence). CDR3 amino acids: CASSFRRNTEAFF. The CDR3 region has the DNA TGTGCCAGCAGCTTTCGCAGGAACACTGAAGCTTTCTTT. Supplemented by reference TRBV5-5 and TRBJ1-1, the full variable domain reads DAGVTQSPTHLIKTRGQQVTLRCSPISGHKSVSWYQQVLGQGPQFIFQYYEKEERGRGNFPDRFSARQFPNYSSELNVNALLLGDSALYLCASSFRRNTEAFFGQGTRLTVV.

This rearrangement joins TRBV5-1 to TRBJ1-5; 7 bases map to TRBD1. Looked up from germline, CDR1 is SGHRS and CDR2 is YFSETQ. The CDR3 is made up of 15 amino acids. J was trimmed by 6 bases and V by 1 base; bases with no gene match: 7. CDR3: CASSLQGGRGQPQHF. The CDR3 DNA reads TGCGCCAGCAGCTTGCAAGGGGGCAGGGGTCAGCCCCAGCATTTT. Combining the CDR3 with reference TRBV5-1 and TRBJ1-5 gives the whole variable domain KAGVTQTPRYLIKTRGQQVTLSCSPISGHRSVSWYQQTPGQGLQFLFEYFSETQRNKGNFPGRFSGRQFSNSRSEMNVSTLELGDSALYLCASSLQGGRGQPQHFGDGTRLSIL.

The V gene is TRBV30, the J gene TRBJ2-7; D is possibly TRBD1 (6 bases). The germline V gene encodes CDR1 GTSNPN and CDR2 SVGIG (reference sequence). V was pared by 2 bases and J by 3 bases, with 11 bases between. CDR3 size: 13 residues. The CDR3: CAWSSGESYEQYF. In nucleotides, the CDR3 is TGTGCCTGGAGTTCAGGGGAAAGCTACGAGCAGTACTTC. Supplemented by reference TRBV30 and TRBJ2-7, the full variable domain reads SQTIHQWPATLVQPVGSPLSLECTVEGTSNPNLYWYRQAAGRGLQLLFYSVGIGQISSEVPQNLSASRPQDRQFILSSKKLLLSDSGFYLCAWSSGESYEQYFGPGTRLTVT.

This clone was counted a single time. The chain employs TRBV6-1 and TRBJ1-1; D is possibly TRBD1 (5 bases). Trimming cost V 2 bases and J 9 bases, with 10 bases left between them. The CDR3 totals 12 residues. Germline loops: CDR1 MNHNS, CDR2 SASEGT. The CDR3 here is CASSESGGQAFF. The CDR3 DNA reads TGTGCCAGCAGTGAATCGGGGGGACAAGCTTTCTTT.

CDR3 sequence: CASSDPAEAGNEQFF. CDR3 nucleotides: TGTGCCAGCAGCGACCCAGCGGAAGCAGGCAATGAGCAGTTCTTC. The chain has TRBV9 and TRBJ2-1; D perhaps matches TRBD2 (5 bases). The CDR3 is 15 residues long. The V and J ends lost 3 bases and 6 bases respectively, with 16 bases between them. Germline values: CDR1 SGDLS, CDR2 YYNGEE.

J is TRBJ2-7 and V is TRBV30; TRBD2 matches 7 bases. Germline V gene sequence: CDR1 GTSNPN, CDR2 SVGIG (reference sequence). CDR3 length: 13 amino acids. V lost 2 bases, J lost 6 bases, and 7 bases stayed unmatched. The CDR3 spells CAWSSSGITEQYF. CDR3 sequence (DNA): TGTGCCTGGAGTTCCAGCGGGATTACCGAGCAGTACTTC. The variable domain in full, completed from reference TRBV30 and TRBJ2-7, reads SQTIHQWPATLVQPVGSPLSLECTVEGTSNPNLYWYRQAAGRGLQLLFYSVGIGQISSEVPQNLSASRPQDRQFILSSKKLLLSDSGFYLCAWSSSGITEQYFGPGTRLTVT.

The chain has TRBV2 and TRBJ2-5, with D possibly matching TRBD1 (6 bases). Trimming took off 1 base at V and 4 bases at J, with 10 bases between the two ends. Germline CDR1 SNHLY, CDR2 FYNNEI. There are 14 residues in the CDR3. The CDR3 nucleotides are TGTGCCAGCAGTGAAGTGGGACAATTAGAGACCCAGTACTTC. Amino acid sequence: CASSEVGQLETQYF. The entire variable domain, with the rest obtained from reference TRBV2 and TRBJ2-5, is as follows: EPEVTQTPSHQVTQMGQEVILRCVPISNHLYFYWYRQILGQKVEFLVSFYNNEISEKSEIFDDQFSVERPDGSNFTLKIRSTKLEDSAMYFCASSEVGQLETQYFGPGTRLLVL.

The V call is TRBV2, the J call TRBJ2-2; D is ambiguous. Trimming removed 6 bases at V and 2 bases at J, with 7 bases between. Germline V CDR1 and CDR2: SNHLY, FYNNEI. The CDR3 sequence is 13 residues long. The CDR3 nucleotides are TGTGCCAGCAGCACAGATAACACCGGGGAGCTGTTTTTT. This sequence encodes CASSTDNTGELFF.

This chain uses TRBV11-2 with TRBJ2-1; the match to TRBD2 covers 10 bases. V dropped 5 bases and J dropped 12; count of bases not matched to a gene: 19. CDR3 length: 17 amino acids. Per germline, CDR1 SGHAT and CDR2 FQNNGV. The CDR3 loop reads CASSPPPMASGRIGQFF. The CDR3 nucleotides read TGTGCCAGCAGCCCTCCCCCCATGGCTAGCGGGAGAATTGGGCAGTTCTTC.

This chain joins TRBV7-2 and TRBJ2-7; D may be TRBD1 (6 bases). The CDR3 is 13 amino acids. Trimming pared 5 bases from V and 5 bases from J, leaving 13 bases between. Germline-derived CDR1 and CDR2 are SGHTA and FQGNSA. The CDR3 loop is CASSTTPGDEQYF. The CDR3 DNA follows: TGTGCCAGCAGCACCACCCCAGGGGACGAGCAGTACTTC.

This chain connects TRBV5-1 to TRBJ2-3; D may be TRBD2 (6 bases). The CDR3 spans 15 residues. The germline gives CDR1 SGHRS, CDR2 YFSETQ. Trimming took 0 bases from V and 0 from J, leaving 8 bases between them. CDR3 sequence: CASSLGGTSTDTQYF. CDR3 DNA: TGCGCCAGCAGCTTGGGGGGGACTAGCACAGATACGCAGTATTTT.

V and J are TRBV5-6 and TRBJ1-1; 8 positions agree with TRBD1. Germline values: CDR1 SGHDT, CDR2 YYEEEE. V was clipped by 4 bases and J by 3 bases; unmatched bases: 14. CDR3 length: 17 residues. The CDR3 loop reads CASSLPGGAGRDTEAFF. As DNA, the CDR3 is TGTGCCAGCAGCCTTCCAGGGGGCGCCGGCAGAGACACTGAAGCTTTCTTT. The variable domain in full, completed from reference TRBV5-6 and TRBJ1-1, reads DAGVTQSPTHLIKTRGQQVTLRCSPKSGHDTVSWYQQALGQGPQFIFQYYEEEERQRGNFPDRFSGHQFPNYSSELNVNALLLGDSALYLCASSLPGGAGRDTEAFFGQGTRLTVV.

The chain carries TRBV6-6 and TRBJ2-1; D perhaps matches TRBD1 (5 bases). CDR3 length: 15 residues. Germline-derived CDR1 and CDR2 are MNHNY and SVGAGI (reference sequence). With 2 bases removed from V and 4 bases from J, the gap between germline ends came to 12 bases. CDR3 protein: CASSYGAERYNEQFF. In nucleotides, the CDR3 is TGTGCCAGCAGTTACGGGGCAGAAAGATACAATGAGCAGTTCTTC.

The gene calls are TRBV10-3 and TRBJ1-3; the D is unclear. The CDR3 covers 15 residues. CDR1 ENHRY and CDR2 SYGVKD come from the germline V gene. Trimming removed 0 bases at V and 0 bases at J, with 6 bases between. CDR3 loop: CAISESRISGNTIYF. CDR3 sequence (DNA): TGTGCCATCAGTGAGTCCAGGATCTCTGGAAACACCATATATTTT.

The chain employs TRBV4-1 and TRBJ1-5; D ambiguous. V gave up 1 base and J gave up 2 bases, with 9 bases separating them. The germline V gene encodes CDR1 MGHRA and CDR2 YSYEKL. The CDR3 contains 15 residues. Here the CDR3 DNA reads TGCGCCAGCAGCCAAGTTGGGCAAGGCAATCAGCCCCAGCATTTT. As protein: CASSQVGQGNQPQHF.

V and J are TRBV28 and TRBJ1-3; 9 positions agree with TRBD1. Per germline, CDR1 MDHEN and CDR2 SYDVKM. The CDR3 has 16 residues. The V gene end was trimmed by 6 bases and the J gene end by 4 bases; junction bases not matched to a gene: 10. Here the CDR3 DNA reads TGTGCCAGCAGCCCAGGAACAGGGGGCTGGGGAAACACCATATATTTT. It is translated as CASSPGTGGWGNTIYF. Variable domain in full (rest from reference TRBV28 and TRBJ1-3): DVKVTQSSRYLVKRTGEKVFLECVQDMDHENMFWYRQDPGLGLRLIYFSYDVKMKEKGDIPEGYSVSREKKERFSLILESASTNQTSMYLCASSPGTGGWGNTIYFGEGSWLTVV.

The rearrangement uses TRBV29-1 and TRBJ1-2; 8 bases fit TRBD1. Germline CDR1 and CDR2: SQVTM and ANQGSEA. This CDR3 region has 12 residues. The ends lost 7 bases at V and 6 bases at J; junction bases unmatched: 7. The CDR3 sequence: CSARQGRDGYTF. The CDR3 nucleotides are TGCAGCGCCCGACAGGGGAGGGATGGCTACACCTTC.

This sequence joins TRBV4-1 and TRBJ2-5; 7 nucleotides match TRBD1. J was trimmed by 2 bases and V by 2 bases; bases with no gene match: 5. This CDR3 comprises 15 residues. Per germline, CDR1 MGHRA and CDR2 YSYEKL. CDR3 sequence (DNA): TGCGCCAGCAGCCAACTCCCGACAGGGCAAGAGACCCAGTACTTC. This gives the protein CASSQLPTGQETQYF.